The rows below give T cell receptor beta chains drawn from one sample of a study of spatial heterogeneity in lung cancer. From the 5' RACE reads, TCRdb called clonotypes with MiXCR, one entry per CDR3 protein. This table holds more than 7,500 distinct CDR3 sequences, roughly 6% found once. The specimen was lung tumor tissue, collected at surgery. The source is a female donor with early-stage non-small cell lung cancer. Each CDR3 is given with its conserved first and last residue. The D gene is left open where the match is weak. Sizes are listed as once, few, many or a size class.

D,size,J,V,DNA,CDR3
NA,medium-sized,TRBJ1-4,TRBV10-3,TGTGCCATCAGTGAGCGGGCTACAGGGCCAACTAATGAAAAACTGTTTTTT,CAISERATGPTNEKLFF
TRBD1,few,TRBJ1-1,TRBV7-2,TGTGCCAGCAGCTTAGATCAGGGGGCGAACACTGAAGCTTTCTTT,CASSLDQGANTEAFF
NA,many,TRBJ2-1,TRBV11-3,TGTGCCAGCAGCAGCCCTAAGTACAATGAGCAGTTCTTC,CASSSPKYNEQFF
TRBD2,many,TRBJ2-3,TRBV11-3,TGTGCCAGCAGCTTAAGGAGCGGGAGTTCAGATACGCAGTATTTT,CASSLRSGSSDTQYF
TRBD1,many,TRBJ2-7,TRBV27,TGTGCCAGCAGTTCGGGGACAGGAGGCGGGTACGAGCAGTACTTC,CASSSGTGGGYEQYF
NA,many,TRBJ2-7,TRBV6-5,TGTGCCAGCAGTTACAGAGGCAGCCTGGGGCCCTACGAGCAGTACTTC,CASSYRGSLGPYEQYF
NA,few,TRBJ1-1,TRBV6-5,TGTGCCAGCTCTATAGCAGGGTGGTCGGTTGAAGCTTTCTTT,CASSIAGWSVEAFF
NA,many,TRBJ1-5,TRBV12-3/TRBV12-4,TGTGCCAGCAGTCCGCACGAACAGGGTAGGCCCCAGCATTTT,CASSPHEQGRPQHF
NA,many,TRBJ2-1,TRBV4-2,TGTGCCAGCAGCCAAGATCTTGGGGTAGCGGCTTACAATGAGCAGTTCTTC,CASSQDLGVAAYNEQFF
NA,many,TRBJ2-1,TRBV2,TGTGCCAGCAGCCCTACGAGTGGGTCCTACAATGAGCAGTTCTTC,CASSPTSGSYNEQFF
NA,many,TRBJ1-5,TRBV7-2,TGTGCCAGCAGCTTATGGTTCGACGATAGCAATCAGCCCCAGCATTTT,CASSLWFDDSNQPQHF
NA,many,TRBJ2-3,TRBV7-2,TGTGCCAGCAGCTTCCCACCGGGTTACACAGATACGCAGTATTTT,CASSFPPGYTDTQYF
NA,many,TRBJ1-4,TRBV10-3,TGTGCCATCAGCCCGGAGGGTACGGGGGAGAAACTGTTTTTT,CAISPEGTGEKLFF
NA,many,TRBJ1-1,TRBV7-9,TGTGCCAGCACCCTGTACACTGAAGCTTTCTTT,CASTLYTEAFF
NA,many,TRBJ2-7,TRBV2,TGTGCCAGCATGGGGGGATCGGGCCCCTACGAGCAGTACTTC,CASMGGSGPYEQYF
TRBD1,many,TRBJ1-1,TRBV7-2,TGTGCCAGCAGCTCTACAGGGGTCGGCACTGAAGCTTTCTTT,CASSSTGVGTEAFF